Below are 17 T cell receptor beta chains sequenced from a single sample in a study of shared clonotypes between healthy human individuals. Assay used: immunoSEQ multiplex PCR; TCRdb lists only in-frame clones, some missing. The table shows 2 million to 2.5 million clones, with roughly 94% occurring only once. Sequencing was carried out using naive CD4+ T cells sorted from blood. Subset: CD45RA+ positively selected. The receptors were sampled from a man between 18 and 29 years old in good health.

The chain joins TRBV11-3 to TRBJ2-3; 9 nucleotides line up with TRBD2. V lost 6 bases, J lost 4 bases, and 8 bases stayed unmatched. Germline V gene sequence: CDR1 SGHNT, CDR2 YENEEA. The CDR3 extends over 15 amino acids. The chain's CDR3 is CASSAGTSIADTQYF. The DNA of the CDR3 is TGTGCCAGCAGTGCCGGGACTAGCATCGCAGATACGCAGTATTTT.

V usage is TRBV20-1 and J usage is TRBJ1-2, with D possibly TRBD1 on 5 matching bases. Germline-derived CDR1 and CDR2 are DFQATT and SNEGSKA (reference sequence). This CDR3 is 10 amino acids long. V was cut by 4 bases and J by 7 bases, with 7 bases left in between. CDR3 DNA sequence: TGCAGTGCTATGGGGGTTGGCTACACCTTC. This translates into CSAMGVGYTF.

The chain has TRBV7-9 and TRBJ2-5, with TRBD1 matching 7 bases. J was trimmed by 2 bases and V by 2 bases; bases with no gene match: 8. The V gene's germline CDR1 is SEHNR and CDR2 FQNEAQ (reference sequence). The CDR3 loop spans 16 amino acids. CDR3 protein: CASSLLGSGQQETQYF. CDR3 nucleotide sequence: TGTGCCAGCAGCTTACTTGGGTCGGGACAGCAAGAGACCCAGTACTTC.

A word on this clone: The sample has other DNA sequences that encode this CDR3 too. The rearrangement uses TRBV5-1 and TRBJ2-2; 7 nucleotides align to TRBD1. V lost 3 bases and J lost 1; bases outside the gene matches: 3. Germline V gene lookup returns CDR1 SGHRS and CDR2 YFSETQ. The CDR3 is 15 residues long. This CDR3 reads CASSSRTGNTGELFF. The CDR3 DNA sequence: TGCGCCAGCAGCTCCCGGACAGGGAACACCGGGGAGCTGTTTTTT.

The CDR3 sequence is CASRDGLYYTF. The DNA for the CDR3 is TGTGCCAGCAGGGACGGGCTTTACTACACCTTC. The rearrangement links TRBV6-5 to TRBJ1-2; D not certain. Germline V CDR1 and CDR2: MNHEY, SVGAGI. V was trimmed by 6 bases and J by 10 bases, leaving 12 bases between them. CDR3 length: 11 residues.

V usage is TRBV5-1 and J usage is TRBJ1-3; D may be TRBD1 (6 bases). Germline V gene lookup returns CDR1 SGHRS and CDR2 YFSETQ. This CDR3 is built from 17 residues. With 2 bases removed from V and 1 base from J, the gap between germline ends came to 16 bases. The CDR3 sequence: CASSFGQPRPSGNTIYF. The DNA of the CDR3 is TGCGCCAGCAGCTTTGGACAGCCGCGACCATCTGGAAACACCATATATTTT.

The CDR3 coding sequence is TGTGCCAGCAGCTCATACAGGCAATCGAACACTGAAGCTTTCTTT. Amino acid sequence: CASSSYRQSNTEAFF. V usage is TRBV7-9 and J usage is TRBJ1-1; D is possibly TRBD1 (5 bases). V was shortened by 4 bases and J by 1 base, with 13 bases between the two germline ends. This CDR3 contains 15 residues. Germline CDR1 is SEHNR and CDR2 is FQNEAQ (reference sequence).

In DNA form, the CDR3 reads TGTGCCATCAGTGAGTCGACTCGGACAGGGAGCGAGCAGTACTTC. This codes for CAISESTRTGSEQYF. V usage is TRBV10-3 and J usage is TRBJ2-7, with TRBD1 identical over 8 bases. Germline V lookup: CDR1 ENHRY, CDR2 SYGVKD. V shed 0 bases and J 6 bases; nucleotides not matched to a gene: 7. The CDR3 totals 15 residues.

The chain combines TRBV4-1 with TRBJ1-1; possible D gene TRBD1, 5 bases. This CDR3 comprises 13 residues. The germline V gene encodes CDR1 MGHRA and CDR2 YSYEKL. V lost 0 bases, J lost 12 bases, and 14 bases lay in between. This chain's CDR3 is CASSQERGVLSFF. CDR3 nucleotide sequence: TGCGCCAGCAGCCAAGAGCGGGGGGTATTGTCTTTCTTT.

In the case of this clone: Other DNA sequences in this sample translate to the same CDR3. V and J are TRBV11-2 and TRBJ1-6; 9 bases map to TRBD1. V shed 4 bases and J 4 bases; nucleotides not matched to a gene: 2. This CDR3 comprises 15 residues. The germline CDR1 and CDR2 sequences are SGHAT and FQNNGV. Here the CDR3 DNA reads TGTGCCAGCAGCTCGGGGACAGGGTATAATTCACCCCTCCACTTT. This codes for CASSSGTGYNSPLHF.

The chain uses TRBV30 and TRBJ1-6; D not resolved. Germline CDR1 and CDR2: GTSNPN and SVGIG (reference sequence). Trimming shortened V by 0 bases and J by 8 bases, and 14 bases separated the two germline ends. This CDR3 region has 15 residues. DNA of the CDR3: TGTGCCTGGAGTGTACAAACCCGACTCGATTCACCCCTCCACTTT. It codes for CAWSVQTRLDSPLHF. Together with reference TRBV30 and TRBJ1-6, the CDR3 gives the full variable domain: SQTIHQWPATLVQPVGSPLSLECTVEGTSNPNLYWYRQAAGRGLQLLFYSVGIGQISSEVPQNLSASRPQDRQFILSSKKLLLSDSGFYLCAWSVQTRLDSPLHFGNGTRLTVT.

This clone was picked up a small number of times. This sequence joins TRBV21-1 and TRBJ1-5; the tabulated D call, TRBD1, remains unverified against the DNA. TRBV21-1 is a known pseudogene. The CDR3 consists of 14 residues. CDR3 loop: CATPDREWVQPQHF. The DNA of the CDR3 is TGTGCCACCCCGGACAGGGAATGGGTTCAGCCCCAGCATTTT.

V is TRBV2 and J is TRBJ2-1; 10 positions match TRBD2. The junction had 7 bases not matched to a gene; V was cut back by 5 bases and J by 6 bases. Germline V gene data show CDR1 as SNHLY and CDR2 as FYNNEI. This CDR3 has 15 residues. This chain's CDR3 is CASSPGGLAPNEQFF. As DNA, the CDR3 is TGTGCCAGCAGTCCGGGGGGACTAGCGCCCAATGAGCAGTTCTTC.

This clone was detected once. The chain uses TRBV4-1 and TRBJ1-2; 7 bases align to TRBD1. The germline gives CDR1 MGHRA, CDR2 YSYEKL. CDR3 length: 16 residues. The V gene end was trimmed by 1 base and the J gene end by 2 bases; junction bases not matched to a gene: 7. CDR3 sequence (DNA): TGCGCCAGCAGCCAAGCCCTCACGGACAGGAACTATGGCTACACCTTC. Translated: CASSQALTDRNYGYTF.

The V and J genes are TRBV7-8 and TRBJ2-4; D is uncertain. Germline V gene sequence: CDR1 SGHVS, CDR2 FQNEAQ. This CDR3 has 13 amino acids. Deletions cut 0 bases from V and 7 bases from J, with 7 bases between. The CDR3 region is CASSLAMQNIQYF. The CDR3 region has the DNA TGTGCCAGCAGCTTAGCGATGCAGAACATTCAGTACTTC. The variable domain in full, completed from reference TRBV7-8 and TRBJ2-4, reads GAGVSQSPRYKVAKRGQDVALRCDPISGHVSLFWYQQALGQGPEFLTYFQNEAQLDKSGLPSDRFFAERPEGSVSTLKIQRTQQEDSAVYLCASSLAMQNIQYFGAGTRLSVL.

The V and J genes are TRBV18 and TRBJ1-5; 7 nucleotides agree with TRBD1. CDR3 length equals 15 residues. Germline V CDR1 and CDR2: KGHSH, LQKENI. The junction had 11 bases not matched to a gene; V was cut back by 5 bases and J by 7 bases. CDR3 residues: CASSSQGGAQQPQHF. CDR3 DNA sequence: TGTGCCAGCTCATCGCAGGGGGGGGCACAACAGCCCCAGCATTTT.

With respect to this clone: Within the sample, other DNA sequences also encode this same CDR3. The rearrangement joins TRBV28 to TRBJ1-2; 7 positions agree with TRBD1. This CDR3 has 12 amino acids. With 6 bases clipped from V and 4 bases from J, the junction kept 2 bases outside the gene matches. Germline V CDR1 and CDR2: MDHEN, SYDVKM. The CDR3 bases are TGTGCCAGCAGCGGGACAGTCTATGGCTACACCTTC. Amino acid sequence: CASSGTVYGYTF.